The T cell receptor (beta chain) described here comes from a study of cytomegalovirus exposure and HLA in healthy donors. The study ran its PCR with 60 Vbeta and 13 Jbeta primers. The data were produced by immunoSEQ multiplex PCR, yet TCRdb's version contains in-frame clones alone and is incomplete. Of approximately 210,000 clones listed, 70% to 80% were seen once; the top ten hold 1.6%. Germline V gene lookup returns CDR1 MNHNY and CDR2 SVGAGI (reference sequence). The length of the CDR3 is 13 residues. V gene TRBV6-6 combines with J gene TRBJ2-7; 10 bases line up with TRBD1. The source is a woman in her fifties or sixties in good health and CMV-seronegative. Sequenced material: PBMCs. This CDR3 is CAVGGQGNYEQYF. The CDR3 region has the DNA TGTGCGGTTGGGGGACAGGGGAACTACGAGCAGTACTTC.